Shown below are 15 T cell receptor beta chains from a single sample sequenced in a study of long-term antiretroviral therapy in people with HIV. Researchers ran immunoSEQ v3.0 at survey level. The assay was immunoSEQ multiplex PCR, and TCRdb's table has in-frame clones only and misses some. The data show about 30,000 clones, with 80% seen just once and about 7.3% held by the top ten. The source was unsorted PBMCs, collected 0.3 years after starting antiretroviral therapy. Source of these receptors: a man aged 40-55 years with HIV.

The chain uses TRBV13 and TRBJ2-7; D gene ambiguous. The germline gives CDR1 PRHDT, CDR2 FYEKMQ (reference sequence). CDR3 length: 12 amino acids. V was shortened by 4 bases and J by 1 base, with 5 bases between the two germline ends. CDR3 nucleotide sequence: TGTGCCAGCAGCTCCATTTCCTACGAGCAGTACTTC. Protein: CASSSISYEQYF.

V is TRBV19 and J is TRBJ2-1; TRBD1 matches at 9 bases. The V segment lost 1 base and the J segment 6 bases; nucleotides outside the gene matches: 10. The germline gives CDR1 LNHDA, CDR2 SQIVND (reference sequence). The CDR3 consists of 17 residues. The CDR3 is CASSIARGTGTFNEQFF. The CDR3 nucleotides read TGTGCCAGTAGTATAGCCCGAGGGACAGGGACCTTCAATGAGCAGTTCTTC.

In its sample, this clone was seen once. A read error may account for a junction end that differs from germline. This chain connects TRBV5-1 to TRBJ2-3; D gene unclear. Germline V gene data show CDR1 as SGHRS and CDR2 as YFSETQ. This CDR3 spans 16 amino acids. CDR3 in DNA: TGCGCCAGCACCTTGGGGTGGGATTCTAGCACAGATACGCAGTATTTT. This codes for CASTLGWDSSTDTQYF. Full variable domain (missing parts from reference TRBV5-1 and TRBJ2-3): KAGVTQTPRYLIKTRGQQVTLSCSPISGHRSVSWYQQTPGQGLQFLFEYFSETQRNKGNFPGRFSGRQFSNSRSEMNVSTLELGDSALYLCASTLGWDSSTDTQYFGPGTRLTVL.

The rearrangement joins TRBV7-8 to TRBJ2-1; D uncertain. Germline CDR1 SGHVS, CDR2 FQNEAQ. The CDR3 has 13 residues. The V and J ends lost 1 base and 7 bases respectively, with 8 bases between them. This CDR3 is CASSLGGENEQFF. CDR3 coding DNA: TGTGCCAGCAGCTTAGGAGGAGAAAATGAGCAGTTCTTC.

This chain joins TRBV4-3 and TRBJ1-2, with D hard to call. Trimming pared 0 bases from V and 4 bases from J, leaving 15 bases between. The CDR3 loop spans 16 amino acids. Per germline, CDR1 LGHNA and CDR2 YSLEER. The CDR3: CASSQDVRASFYGYTF. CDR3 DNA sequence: TGCGCCAGCAGCCAAGACGTCCGGGCGTCCTTCTATGGCTACACCTTC.

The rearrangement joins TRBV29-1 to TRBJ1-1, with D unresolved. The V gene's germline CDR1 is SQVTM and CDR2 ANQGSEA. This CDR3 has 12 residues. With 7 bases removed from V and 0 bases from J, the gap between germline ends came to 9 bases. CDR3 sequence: CSAQGMNTEAFF. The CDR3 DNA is TGCAGCGCCCAAGGGATGAACACTGAAGCTTTCTTT.

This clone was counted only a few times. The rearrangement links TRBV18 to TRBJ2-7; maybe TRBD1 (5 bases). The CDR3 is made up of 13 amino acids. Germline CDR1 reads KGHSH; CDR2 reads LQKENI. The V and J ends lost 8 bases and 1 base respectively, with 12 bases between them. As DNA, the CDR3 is TGTGCCAGCGGGGCTTCAGGATCCTACGAGCAGTACTTC. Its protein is CASGASGSYEQYF.

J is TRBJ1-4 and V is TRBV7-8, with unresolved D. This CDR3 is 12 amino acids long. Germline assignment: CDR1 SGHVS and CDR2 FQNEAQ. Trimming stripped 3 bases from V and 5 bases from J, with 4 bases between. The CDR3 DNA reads TGTGCCAGCAGCTTTCCCAATGAAAAACTGTTTTTT. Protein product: CASSFPNEKLFF.

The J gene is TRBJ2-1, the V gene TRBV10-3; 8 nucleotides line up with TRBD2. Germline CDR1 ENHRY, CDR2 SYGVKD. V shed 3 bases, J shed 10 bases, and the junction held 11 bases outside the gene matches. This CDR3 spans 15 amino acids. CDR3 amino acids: CAISDPRGGSEEQFF. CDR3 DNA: TGTGCCATCAGTGACCCCCGGGGGGGGTCGGAGGAGCAGTTCTTC.

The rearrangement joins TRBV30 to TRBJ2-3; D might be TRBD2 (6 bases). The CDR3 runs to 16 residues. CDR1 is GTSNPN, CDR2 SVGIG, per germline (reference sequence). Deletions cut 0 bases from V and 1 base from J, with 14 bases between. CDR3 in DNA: TGTGCCTGGAGTGTACTGGGGGGTTTGGGCACAGATACGCAGTATTTT. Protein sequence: CAWSVLGGLGTDTQYF.

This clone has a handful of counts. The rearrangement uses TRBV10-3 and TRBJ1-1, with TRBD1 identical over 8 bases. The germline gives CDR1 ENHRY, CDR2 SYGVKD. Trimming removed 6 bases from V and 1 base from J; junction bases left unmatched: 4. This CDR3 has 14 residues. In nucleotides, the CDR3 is TGTGCCATCAGCAAGACAGGGGCGAACACTGAAGCTTTCTTT. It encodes CAISKTGANTEAFF.

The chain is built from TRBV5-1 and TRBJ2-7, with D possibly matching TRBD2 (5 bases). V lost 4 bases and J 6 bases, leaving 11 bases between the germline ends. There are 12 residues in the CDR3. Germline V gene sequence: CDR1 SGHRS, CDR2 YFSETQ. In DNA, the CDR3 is TGCGCCAGCAGCCGCCAAGGAGGCGAGCAGTACTTC. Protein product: CASSRQGGEQYF.

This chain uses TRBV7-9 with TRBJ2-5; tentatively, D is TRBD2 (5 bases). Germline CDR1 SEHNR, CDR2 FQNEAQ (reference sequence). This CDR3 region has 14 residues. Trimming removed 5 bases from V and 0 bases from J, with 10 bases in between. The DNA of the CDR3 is TGTGCCAGCAGCACGGACTTGTACCAAGAGACCCAGTACTTC. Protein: CASSTDLYQETQYF.

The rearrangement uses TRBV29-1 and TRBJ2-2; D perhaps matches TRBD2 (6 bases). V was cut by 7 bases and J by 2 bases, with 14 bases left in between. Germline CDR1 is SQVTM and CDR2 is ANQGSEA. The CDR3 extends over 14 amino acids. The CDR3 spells CSGGEGLNTGELFF. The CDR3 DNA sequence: TGCAGCGGGGGGGAAGGGCTTAACACCGGGGAGCTGTTTTTT.

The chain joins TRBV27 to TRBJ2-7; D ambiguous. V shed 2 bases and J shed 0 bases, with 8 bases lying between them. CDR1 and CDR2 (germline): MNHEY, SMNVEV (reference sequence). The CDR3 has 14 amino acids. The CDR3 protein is CASSLLGNSYEQYF. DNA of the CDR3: TGTGCCAGCAGTTTACTGGGGAACTCCTACGAGCAGTACTTC.